This entry features one T cell receptor beta chain sequence. Its antigen is not known. TCRdb's copy holds only in-frame clones and misses some; the assay was immunoSEQ multiplex PCR. The data hold some 99,000 clones, with about 88% observed a single time. The CDR3 runs 17 residues. V was cut by 0 bases and J by 0 bases, with 13 bases left in between. Germline V gene data show CDR1 as SGHDT and CDR2 as YYEEEE. The source of the sample is a study of T cell responses to AZD1222 COVID-19 vaccine. Looking at the study overall: Second doses that came at about 4 or about 12 weeks were put together.

Findings of the study overall: After two AZD1222 doses, spike-specific TCR breadth and depth rose versus day 0.

This specimen was peripheral blood, taken on day 0 of AZD1222 vaccination. The TCR sequence derives from an adult in good health. The V call is TRBV5-6, the J call TRBJ2-4; no definite D call. The CDR3 nucleotides read TGTGCCAGCAGCTTGGCGGACGGGCGTCTAGCCAAAAACATTCAGTACTTC. Its protein is CASSLADGRLAKNIQYF.